A single sample gave rise to the 18 T cell receptor beta chains below, sequenced in a study of T-cell memory formation after mild COVID-19. TCRdb analysed the 5' RACE reads with MiXCR anew, one entry per CDR3 protein. The table records roughly 560,000 distinct CDR3 sequences, about 20% of them present only once. The sample comprised PBMCs or a T cell subset sorted from them (not recorded which). The receptors were sampled from an adult woman who had mild COVID-19 (a few samples of this study predate the infection). Cell type and time point are not known.

The chain joins TRBV11-2 to TRBJ1-1, with 8 bases aligning to TRBD1. The germline CDR1 and CDR2 sequences are SGHAT and FQNNGV. V trimming: 3 bases; J trimming: 5 bases; junction bases outside the gene matches: 5. The CDR3 runs to 14 residues. The CDR3 nucleotides read TGTGCCAGCAGCTTCGGACAGGGCAGTACTGAAGCTTTCTTT. Protein product: CASSFGQGSTEAFF.

This clonotype turned up a few times. The chain employs TRBV5-1 and TRBJ2-2; D gene uncertain. The CDR3 has 15 amino acids. From germline, CDR1 is SGHRS and CDR2 YFSETQ. The V and J ends lost 2 bases and 3 bases respectively, with 11 bases between them. The CDR3 region is CASSFSVRDTGELFF. CDR3 bases: TGCGCCAGCAGCTTTTCGGTGCGAGACACCGGGGAGCTGTTTTTT.

This clonotype was picked up many times. The CDR3 reads CASSVAPSGLLKGEQFF. In nucleotides, the CDR3 is TGTGCCAGCAGCGTAGCGCCTAGCGGGCTACTCAAAGGAGAGCAGTTCTTC. The genes are TRBV9 and TRBJ2-1, with 8 bases lining up with TRBD2. Looked up from germline, CDR1 is SGDLS and CDR2 is YYNGEE. J was trimmed by 10 bases and V by 0 bases; bases with no gene match: 15. The CDR3 consists of 17 residues.

This clonotype was seen only a few times. This chain uses TRBV19 with TRBJ2-7, with 10 positions matching TRBD1. CDR3 length: 15 amino acids. The V gene's germline CDR1 is LNHDA and CDR2 SQIVND (reference sequence). Trimming took 3 bases from V and 3 from J; bases not matched to a gene: 5. CDR3 protein: CASSIRTGGLYEQYF. In DNA, the CDR3 is TGTGCCAGTAGTATCCGGACAGGGGGACTCTACGAGCAGTACTTC.

The chain is built from TRBV20-1 and TRBJ2-2, with D tentatively TRBD2 (6 bases). There are 15 residues in the CDR3. Germline V CDR1 and CDR2: DFQATT, SNEGSKA (reference sequence). V lost 7 bases to trimming and J lost 2 bases, with 17 bases between them. DNA of the CDR3: TGCAGTGGTTCAGAGCGGGTGAGAAACACCGGGGAGCTGTTTTTT. Translating it yields CSGSERVRNTGELFF.

CDR3 nucleotides: TGTGCCAGCAGCGTACCCGAACAGGGAGTAGGCACAGATACGCAGTATTTT. It is translated as CASSVPEQGVGTDTQYF. The gene calls are TRBV9 and TRBJ2-3, with a tentative D call TRBD1 (6 bases). The CDR3 has 17 amino acids. Germline V lookup: CDR1 SGDLS, CDR2 YYNGEE. V was trimmed by 1 base and J by 1 base, leaving 16 bases between them.

This chain joins TRBV7-9 and TRBJ2-7; TRBD2 agrees at 12 bases. The CDR3 loop spans 20 amino acids. Losses at the gene ends were 4 bases for V and 5 bases for J; bases not matched to a gene: 21. The germline V gene encodes CDR1 SEHNR and CDR2 FQNEAQ (reference sequence). In DNA form, the CDR3 reads TGTGCCAGCAGCTCTTTAGAGGGCCTAGCGGGAGGGCCATGGCCCAACGAGCAGTACTTC. This gives the protein CASSSLEGLAGGPWPNEQYF.

This chain joins TRBV12-1 and TRBJ2-1; the D call TRBD2 from the table was never checked on the DNA. TRBV12-1 is classified as a pseudogene. The CDR3 runs 16 residues. CDR3 in amino acids: CASSSPSQRGYNEQFF. The CDR3 DNA reads TGTGCCAGCAGCTCCCCCTCCCAGCGGGGCTACAATGAGCAGTTCTTC.

This sequence joins TRBV15 and TRBJ2-5; D unclear. There are 13 residues in the CDR3. Germline CDR1 reads LNHNV; CDR2 reads YYDKDF (reference sequence). Deletions cut 1 base from V and 1 base from J, with 4 bases between. The chain's CDR3 is CATSRVFQETQYF. Written as DNA, the CDR3 is TGTGCCACCAGCAGAGTTTTCCAAGAGACCCAGTACTTC.

In this sample, this clonotype turned up a few times. The chain couples TRBV30 to TRBJ2-7, with 9 bases matching TRBD2. This CDR3 has 12 amino acids. The junction had 4 bases not matched to a gene; V was cut back by 4 bases and J by 6 bases. Germline V gene sequence: CDR1 GTSNPN, CDR2 SVGIG (reference sequence). This CDR3 reads CAWTSGNVEQYF. In DNA, the CDR3 is TGTGCCTGGACTAGCGGGAACGTCGAGCAGTACTTC.

The chain links TRBV7-2 to TRBJ2-1, with TRBD2 matching over 8 bases. This CDR3 has 15 residues. The ends lost 5 bases at V and 2 bases at J; junction bases unmatched: 5. In germline, CDR1 is SGHTA, CDR2 FQGNSA. Here the CDR3 reads CASSKLAETYNEQFF. CDR3 DNA sequence: TGTGCCAGCAGCAAACTAGCGGAAACCTACAATGAGCAGTTCTTC.

CDR3 loop: CASTPGDRPNNEQFF. CDR3 coding DNA: TGTGCCAGTACCCCGGGGGACAGGCCTAACAATGAGCAGTTCTTC. The chain recombines TRBV19 with TRBJ2-1; 8 bases map to TRBD1. CDR1 and CDR2 (germline): LNHDA, SQIVND (reference sequence). With 7 bases clipped from V and 5 bases from J, the junction kept 10 bases outside the gene matches. This CDR3 has 15 residues. Supplemented by reference TRBV19 and TRBJ2-1, the full variable domain reads DGGITQSPKYLFRKEGQNVTLSCEQNLNHDAMYWYRQDPGQGLRLIYYSQIVNDFQKGDIAEGYSVSREKKESFPLTVTSAQKNPTAFYLCASTPGDRPNNEQFFGPGTRLTVL.

This clonotype was seen repeatedly, ten times or more. This chain uses TRBV7-8 with TRBJ2-7; D is uncertain. The CDR3 covers 15 residues. The germline V and J ends were trimmed by 5 bases and 4 bases, with 18 bases remaining between them. Germline CDR1 and CDR2: SGHVS and FQNEAQ. CDR3 protein: CASSPRRLLFYEQYF. CDR3 coding DNA: TGTGCCAGCAGCCCCAGACGGCTACTATTTTACGAGCAGTACTTC. Variable domain in full (rest from reference TRBV7-8 and TRBJ2-7): GAGVSQSPRYKVAKRGQDVALRCDPISGHVSLFWYQQALGQGPEFLTYFQNEAQLDKSGLPSDRFFAERPEGSVSTLKIQRTQQEDSAVYLCASSPRRLLFYEQYFGPGTRLTVT.

This chain joins TRBV6-1 and TRBJ2-1; possible D gene TRBD2, 6 bases. CDR3 size: 16 residues. With 3 bases removed from V and 5 bases from J, the gap between germline ends came to 17 bases. Germline assignment: CDR1 MNHNS and CDR2 SASEGT. CDR3 sequence: CASSERQRANHNEQFF. In nucleotides, the CDR3 is TGTGCCAGCAGTGAGAGGCAGCGGGCTAACCACAATGAGCAGTTCTTC.

The gene calls are TRBV5-1 and TRBJ1-4, with D uncertain. Deletions cut 4 bases from V and 2 bases from J, with 12 bases between. The CDR3 totals 15 residues. Germline V gene lookup returns CDR1 SGHRS and CDR2 YFSETQ. CDR3 sequence: CASSVTDSTNEKLFF. The CDR3 DNA is TGCGCCAGCAGCGTAACAGATTCGACTAATGAAAAACTGTTTTTT.

This clonotype was found a few times. Here the CDR3 reads CATSDPPAGGKETQYF. CDR3 DNA sequence: TGTGCCACCAGTGATCCCCCGGCAGGGGGCAAGGAGACCCAGTACTTC. V and J are TRBV24-1 and TRBJ2-5; TRBD1 matches at 8 bases. Germline lookup yields CDR1 KGHDR and CDR2 SFDVKD. Losses at the gene ends were 3 bases for V and 5 bases for J; bases not matched to a gene: 10. The CDR3 covers 16 residues.

The V call is TRBV11-3, the J call TRBJ2-5; 11 bases line up with TRBD2. CDR3 length equals 16 residues. Germline-derived CDR1 and CDR2 are SGHNT and YENEEA. With V trimmed by 5 bases and J by 1 base, 6 bases remained unmatched. CDR3 loop: CASSLGTSGIQETQYF. The CDR3 DNA reads TGTGCCAGCAGCCTGGGGACTAGCGGCATCCAAGAGACCCAGTACTTC.

The chain uses TRBV24-1 and TRBJ2-5; D ambiguous. This CDR3 has 14 amino acids. V was cut by 3 bases and J by 2 bases, with 9 bases left in between. Germline values: CDR1 KGHDR, CDR2 SFDVKD. CDR3 coding DNA: TGTGCCACCAGTGATATCGGTGCTCAAGAGACCCAGTACTTC. This sequence encodes CATSDIGAQETQYF.